Below are 21 T cell receptor beta chains sequenced from a single sample in a study of blood T cells in healthy people across ages. Primers used in a second PCR of roughly 6 to 11 cycles were a sample-barcoded 5' primer and a J-beta primer mix. MiXCR, run by TCRdb on the 5' RACE reads, gives a single entry per CDR3 protein. Of over 1,500,000 distinct CDR3 sequences in the sample, about two fifths are singletons; the top ten hold more than 20%. What was sequenced was blood. The receptor source for this set is a human donor in good health.

This chain links TRBV10-3 with TRBJ2-3, with D tentatively TRBD2 (6 bases). The V end was cut by 8 bases, the J end by 2 bases, with 11 bases between. This CDR3 spans 13 amino acids. Germline CDR1 ENHRY, CDR2 SYGVKD. CDR3 sequence reads: CAIGAGITDTQYF. The CDR3, as DNA: TGTGCCATCGGGGCGGGGATCACAGATACGCAGTATTTT.

In this sample, this clonotype turned up a few times. The V gene is TRBV20-1, the J gene TRBJ2-7; D possibly matches TRBD1 or TRBD2 (6 bases each). Germline V gene lookup returns CDR1 DFQATT and CDR2 SNEGSKA (reference sequence). The V end lost 0 bases, the J end lost 4 bases, and 13 bases lay between the germline ends. This CDR3 comprises 14 residues. The CDR3 region is CSARDLGGRYEQYF. DNA for the CDR3: TGCAGTGCTAGAGATCTGGGGGGCCGATACGAGCAGTACTTC.

V is TRBV20-1 and J is TRBJ1-2; tentative D call: TRBD1 (5 bases). Germline CDR1 reads DFQATT; CDR2 reads SNEGSKA (reference sequence). The V end was cut by 0 bases, the J end by 4 bases, with 15 bases between. The CDR3 loop spans 15 amino acids. The chain's CDR3 is CSARDYRGDRYGYTF. The CDR3 DNA is TGCAGTGCTAGAGATTATCGGGGGGACCGCTATGGCTACACCTTC.

The V and J genes are TRBV20-1 and TRBJ1-2; TRBD1 matches at 11 bases. J lost 4 bases, V lost 4 bases, and 5 bases had no gene match. Germline values: CDR1 DFQATT, CDR2 SNEGSKA (reference sequence). The CDR3 has 14 residues. CDR3 sequence reads: CSANRDRGSYGYTF. CDR3 in DNA: TGCAGTGCTAATAGGGACAGGGGGTCCTATGGCTACACCTTC.

The gene calls are TRBV12-3 or TRBV12-4 and TRBJ2-1, with D tentatively TRBD1 (6 bases). CDR3 length: 16 residues. Trimming pared 3 bases from V and 2 bases from J, leaving 14 bases between. The CDR3 reads CASSFRDTAPYNEQFF. In DNA, the CDR3 is TGTGCCAGCAGTTTCAGGGACACAGCTCCCTACAATGAGCAGTTCTTC.

This clonotype was seen once. The DNA of the CDR3 is TGTGCCAGCAGCCAAGGTAGATTAGCGGGGAATACGCAGTATTTT. It specifies CASSQGRLAGNTQYF. The chain employs TRBV3-1 and TRBJ2-3, with 8 bases aligning to TRBD2. V lost 1 base and J lost 7; bases outside the gene matches: 7. The CDR3 length is 15 residues. Germline-derived CDR1 and CDR2 are LGHDT and YNNKEL (reference sequence).

The chain links TRBV24-1 to TRBJ1-5; no firm D call. Between the trimmed V and J ends, which lost 1 base and 6 bases, there was a span of 12 bases. There are 15 residues in the CDR3. Germline V gene lookup returns CDR1 KGHDR and CDR2 SFDVKD. The CDR3 loop reads CATSDFLLRGQPQHF. In nucleotides, the CDR3 is TGTGCCACCAGTGATTTCTTGCTTCGAGGTCAGCCCCAGCATTTT.

The rearrangement uses TRBV28 and TRBJ2-2, with a possible D match to TRBD1 (5 bases). V was trimmed by 7 bases and J by 4 bases, leaving 10 bases between them. CDR1 and CDR2 from the germline V gene are MDHEN and SYDVKM. This CDR3 is built from 13 residues. The CDR3 sequence: CASMSGFTGELFF. DNA for the CDR3: TGTGCCAGCATGTCAGGGTTCACCGGGGAGCTGTTTTTT.

V is TRBV13 and J is TRBJ1-2, with D hard to call. CDR3 length: 16 residues. The germline CDR1 and CDR2 sequences are PRHDT and FYEKMQ (reference sequence). With 6 bases removed from V and 3 bases from J, the gap between germline ends came to 20 bases. The CDR3: CASSPSRRLGHYGYTF. CDR3 nucleotide sequence: TGTGCCAGCAGTCCAAGTCGGAGGCTAGGTCACTATGGCTACACCTTC.

A few counts support this clonotype. The rearrangement joins TRBV24-1 to TRBJ1-5, with no clear D. The CDR3 extends over 13 amino acids. Germline V CDR1 and CDR2: KGHDR, SFDVKD. V dropped 4 bases and J dropped 5 bases, with 8 bases sitting between them. The CDR3 DNA reads TGTGCCACCAGTGACTCGGGAGATCAGCCCCAGCATTTT. Translating it yields CATSDSGDQPQHF.

V gene TRBV12-3 or TRBV12-4 combines with J gene TRBJ2-3; possibly TRBD1 for D (6 bases). The germline V and J ends were trimmed by 1 base and 5 bases, with 19 bases remaining between them. This CDR3 comprises 17 residues. The CDR3 sequence is CASSLDGVRGFGDTQYF. The DNA for the CDR3 is TGTGCCAGCAGTTTAGACGGGGTCAGGGGCTTTGGAGATACGCAGTATTTT.

The V and J genes are TRBV7-2 and TRBJ2-3, with 9 bases that match TRBD2. CDR3 length: 16 amino acids. The J segment lost 2 bases and the V segment lost 2 bases, leaving 5 bases of the junction unmatched. From germline, CDR1 is SGHTA and CDR2 FQGNSA. The CDR3 loop is CASSLQLAGLTDTQYF. CDR3 nucleotides: TGTGCCAGCAGCTTACAACTAGCGGGTCTCACAGATACGCAGTATTTT.

V is TRBV3-1 and J is TRBJ1-2; a possible D gene is TRBD1 (5 bases). Between the trimmed V and J ends, which lost 8 bases and 6 bases, there was a span of 25 bases. Germline V lookup: CDR1 LGHDT, CDR2 YNNKEL (reference sequence). The CDR3 has 16 residues. The CDR3 region is CASGRQQGGRGNGYTF. The CDR3 DNA reads TGTGCCAGCGGCCGCCAGCAAGGAGGACGGGGGAATGGCTACACCTTC.

This chain uses TRBV4-3 with TRBJ1-2; D unresolved. CDR1 LGHNA and CDR2 YSLEER come from the germline V gene. The CDR3 spans 17 residues. Trimming pared 0 bases from V and 4 bases from J, leaving 18 bases between. CDR3 region: CASSQDGGSGYGYGYTF. The CDR3 DNA reads TGCGCCAGCAGCCAAGATGGAGGATCGGGGTACGGCTATGGCTACACCTTC.

This chain uses TRBV5-1 with TRBJ2-7; tentatively, D is TRBD2 (6 bases). V was clipped by 4 bases and J by 4 bases, with 21 bases between them. CDR1 and CDR2 from the germline V gene are SGHRS and YFSETQ. The CDR3 sequence is 16 residues long. CDR3 amino acids: CASSLVPELRDYEQYF. For the CDR3, the DNA is TGCGCCAGCAGCCTCGTACCTGAATTGCGGGATTACGAGCAGTACTTC. Looking up the rest from reference TRBV5-1 and TRBJ2-7 gives the full variable domain: KAGVTQTPRYLIKTRGQQVTLSCSPISGHRSVSWYQQTPGQGLQFLFEYFSETQRNKGNFPGRFSGRQFSNSRSEMNVSTLELGDSALYLCASSLVPELRDYEQYFGPGTRLTVT.

The J gene is TRBJ2-3, the V gene TRBV4-2; tentatively, D is TRBD2 (5 bases). V lost 0 bases and J 6 bases, leaving 19 bases between the germline ends. Germline CDR1 reads LGHNA; CDR2 reads YNFKEQ. The CDR3 consists of 17 residues. CDR3 DNA sequence: TGTGCCAGCAGCCAAGAGGGAACCGCGGATCGAGGGGATACGCAGTATTTT. Its protein is CASSQEGTADRGDTQYF.

V usage is TRBV4-3 and J usage is TRBJ1-4; D remains unclear. The CDR3 spans 15 residues. In germline, CDR1 is LGHNA, CDR2 YSLEER. V was trimmed by 1 base and J by 8 bases, leaving 14 bases between them. CDR3: CASSQAGKVREKLFF. The CDR3 DNA follows: TGCGCCAGCAGCCAAGCAGGAAAGGTTAGAGAAAAACTGTTTTTT.

This clonotype was detected a few times. The CDR3 sequence is CASSPLTDLLAKNIQYF. The CDR3 DNA is TGTGCCAGCAGTCCCCTTACGGATTTGCTAGCCAAAAACATTCAGTACTTC. The rearrangement links TRBV6-1 to TRBJ2-4; D is uncertain. V lost 5 bases and J lost 0, with 17 bases in between. Germline V CDR1 and CDR2: MNHNS, SASEGT. The length of the CDR3 is 17 residues.

For this clonotype: One junction end does not reproduce the germline sequence, and a read error may be involved. The V gene is TRBV5-1, the J gene TRBJ2-1; TRBD1 or TRBD2 may be the D gene (5 bases each). Germline assignment: CDR1 SGHRS and CDR2 YFSETQ. The CDR3 has 15 residues. The DNA for the CDR3 is TGCGCCAGCAGCTCGGGGCCAAGGGCGGAAGAAAGGAAGTACTTC. Its translation: CASSSGPRAEERKYF.

There are a few counts of this clonotype. The chain carries TRBV7-2 and TRBJ2-3, with 9 positions matching TRBD2. The V gene's germline CDR1 is SGHTA and CDR2 FQGNSA. With V trimmed by 3 bases and J by 2 bases, 6 bases remained unmatched. The CDR3 has 16 residues. DNA of the CDR3: TGTGCCAGCAGCTTTGCTAGCGGGGCGTACACAGATACGCAGTATTTT. Translated, it gives CASSFASGAYTDTQYF.

This rearrangement joins TRBV9 to TRBJ2-1; TRBD2 agrees at 15 bases. From germline, CDR1 is SGDLS and CDR2 YYNGEE. This CDR3 region has 20 residues. V shed 4 bases and J 1 base; nucleotides not matched to a gene: 12. The CDR3 sequence is CASSPDGRTSGGASYNEQFF. The CDR3 nucleotides are TGTGCCAGCAGCCCAGATGGTAGGACTAGCGGGGGGGCGTCCTACAATGAGCAGTTCTTC.